These 14 T cell receptor beta chains share one sample of origin, sequenced in a study of identical twins. TCRdb called the 5' RACE reads again in MiXCR, with one record for every CDR3 protein. In the table there are some 1,600,000 distinct CDR3 sequences, less than 35% of which are singletons. Input material: cord blood. The receptors were sampled from a newborn girl in good health.

The chain combines TRBV27 with TRBJ1-5, with D perhaps TRBD1 (5 bases). CDR1 MNHEY and CDR2 SMNVEV come from the germline V gene (reference sequence). The CDR3 spans 15 residues. V gave up 3 bases and J gave up 6 bases, with 15 bases separating them. CDR3 residues: CASSLGGGVGQPQHF. DNA of the CDR3: TGTGCCAGCAGTTTGGGCGGGGGGGTAGGTCAGCCCCAGCATTTT.

As for this clonotype: This may be a read error, as it is one base from a much larger clone. As DNA, the CDR3 is TGTGCCAGCAGTTTATTTACCGGTCGGGACAAAAACGTTCAGTACTTC. Translation gives CASSLFTGRDKNVQYF. The chain links TRBV28 to TRBJ2-7, with D perhaps matching TRBD1 (6 bases). Deletions cut 1 base from V and 10 bases from J, with 23 bases between. This CDR3 region has 16 residues. The germline V gene has CDR1 MDHEN and CDR2 SYDVKM.

Regarding this clonotype: A read error is possible here, since a much larger clone lies one base away. The chain carries TRBV20-1 and TRBJ2-7; TRBD2 matches at 8 bases. The CDR3 runs 16 residues. The V gene end was trimmed by 1 base and the J gene end by 7 bases; junction bases not matched to a gene: 15. Germline CDR1 reads DFQATT; CDR2 reads SNEGSKA (reference sequence). CDR3 residues: CSARAQLADTYNEQYF. The CDR3 DNA is TGCAGTGCTAGAGCCCAACTAGCGGACACCTACAATGAGCAGTACTTC.

About this clonotype itself: A much larger clonotype is one base distant, so this may be a read error. The chain uses TRBV7-2 and TRBJ2-4; D call uncertain. V shed 5 bases and J shed 13 bases, with 24 bases lying between them. The CDR3 has 15 residues. Germline CDR1 and CDR2: SGHTA and FQGNSA. CDR3 coding DNA: TGTGCCAGCAGCCGCGACTGGATTCCAAACAATGAGCAGTACTTC. Its translation: CASSRDWIPNNEQYF.

Comments on this clonotype: The junction differs from germline at one of its ends, possibly a read error. This rearrangement joins TRBV5-1 to TRBJ2-1; 8 bases line up with TRBD2. This CDR3 spans 18 amino acids. Germline CDR1 and CDR2: SGHRS and YFSETQ. In DNA, the CDR3 is TGCGCCAGCAGCTTGGGCCTAGCGGGTAGAAGCTCCTACAATGGGCAGTTCTTC. Protein product: CASSLGLAGRSSYNGQFF. Full variable domain (missing parts from reference TRBV5-1 and TRBJ2-1): KAGVTQTPRYLIKTRGQQVTLSCSPISGHRSVSWYQQTPGQGLQFLFEYFSETQRNKGNFPGRFSGRQFSNSRSEMNVSTLELGDSALYLCASSLGLAGRSSYNGQFFGPGTRLTVL.

This chain uses TRBV5-6 with TRBJ2-5; D uncertain. CDR1 SGHDT and CDR2 YYEEEE come from the germline V gene. The V end was cut by 1 base, the J end by 11 bases, with 12 bases between. The CDR3 is 12 residues long. The chain's CDR3 is CASSLSLKEQYF. DNA of the CDR3: TGTGCCAGCAGCTTGAGTCTGAAAGAGCAGTACTTC.

This clonotype has just a few counts. V gene TRBV20-1 combines with J gene TRBJ2-3; possible D gene TRBD1, 6 bases. Germline-derived CDR1 and CDR2 are DFQATT and SNEGSKA (reference sequence). The CDR3 consists of 15 residues. Trimming shortened V by 5 bases and J by 1 base, and 16 bases separated the two germline ends. The CDR3 sequence: CSALRPGHRTDTQYF. The CDR3 region has the DNA TGCAGTGCTCTCCGACCGGGACACCGCACAGATACGCAGTATTTT.

A few counts support this clonotype. The chain is built from TRBV27 and TRBJ2-1, with 13 bases identical to TRBD2. The V and J ends lost 5 bases and 2 bases, in that order; junction bases with no gene match: 12. This CDR3 is 19 amino acids long. Germline V gives CDR1 MNHEY, CDR2 SMNVEV (reference sequence). CDR3 in amino acids: CASSPPRTSGREAYNEQFF. The DNA for the CDR3 is TGTGCCAGCAGTCCCCCCCGTACTAGCGGGAGGGAGGCCTACAATGAGCAGTTCTTC.

The J gene is TRBJ2-1, the V gene TRBV20-1, with 9 bases lining up with TRBD2. The CDR3 has 15 residues. V lost 5 bases and J lost 4; bases outside the gene matches: 9. Germline CDR1 reads DFQATT; CDR2 reads SNEGSKA (reference sequence). In DNA, the CDR3 is TGCAGTGCTGAAATAGCGGGGGCCACATACAATGAGCAGTTCTTC. This encodes CSAEIAGATYNEQFF.

The rearrangement links TRBV28 to TRBJ2-1, with TRBD1 identical over 9 bases. Germline values: CDR1 MDHEN, CDR2 SYDVKM. V shed 6 bases, J shed 4 bases, and the junction held 10 bases outside the gene matches. The CDR3 has 16 amino acids. The CDR3 DNA follows: TGTGCCAGCAGCAGAGTATTCGGGACAGGGTACAATGAGCAGTTCTTC. Translating it yields CASSRVFGTGYNEQFF.

J is TRBJ2-2 and V is TRBV27; TRBD2 matches at 8 bases. Germline V CDR1 and CDR2: MNHEY, SMNVEV (reference sequence). Trimming cost V 10 bases and J 4 bases; bases outside gene matches: 11. This CDR3 has 15 amino acids. CDR3 sequence: CATTPGLAGTGELFF. The CDR3 region has the DNA TGTGCCACTACTCCAGGACTAGCCGGCACCGGGGAGCTGTTTTTT.

V is TRBV5-1 and J is TRBJ2-1; 12 bases align to TRBD2. The CDR3 length is 20 residues. Losses at the gene ends were 1 base for V and 0 bases for J; bases not matched to a gene: 11. CDR1 and CDR2 (germline): SGHRS, YFSETQ. The CDR3, as DNA: TGCGCCAGCAGCTTGCGGACTAGCGGGAACGCGAGGAGCTCCTACAATGAGCAGTTCTTC. It specifies CASSLRTSGNARSSYNEQFF.

A word on this clonotype: A read error may explain this, as a much larger clone is one base away. The rearrangement links TRBV15 to TRBJ2-1; 9 bases fit TRBD2. Germline-derived CDR1 and CDR2 are LNHNV and YYDKDF (reference sequence). The CDR3 has 15 amino acids. With V trimmed by 8 bases and J by 2 bases, 7 bases remained unmatched. For the CDR3, the DNA is TGTGCCACCTCCAGCGGGAGGTTGCCCTACAATGAGCAGTTCTTC. Its protein is CATSSGRLPYNEQFF.

The chain uses TRBV28 and TRBJ2-7, with a weak D call TRBD1 (7 bases). The CDR3 is made up of 14 amino acids. Trimming stripped 5 bases from V and 4 bases from J, with 15 bases between. CDR1 MDHEN and CDR2 SYDVKM come from the germline V gene. The chain's CDR3 is CASSGGDSLYEQYF. The CDR3 DNA sequence: TGTGCCAGCAGTGGAGGGGACAGCTTATACGAGCAGTACTTC.